What follows describes a single TCR beta chain. The antigen is undetermined. This entry is derived from a study of T cell responses to AZD1222 COVID-19 vaccine. CDR3 length: 15 amino acids. The V gene's germline CDR1 is MDHEN and CDR2 SYDVKM. V lost 6 bases, J lost 0 bases, and 12 bases lay in between. The repertoire was sequenced with immunoSEQ multiplex PCR; TCRdb's copy has only in-frame clones and lacks some. The sample consists of 150,000 to 200,000 clones, roughly 87% of them appearing once. Study results and limitations: Repertoires were obtained only post-peak T cell response.

The TCR sequence derives from an adult in good health. Sequenced material: peripheral blood, taken on day 0 of AZD1222 vaccination. This rearrangement joins TRBV28 to TRBJ1-5, with TRBD1 as a possible D gene (6 bases). CDR3 DNA sequence: TGTGCCAGCAGGAAACAGGGAACTAGCAATCAGCCCCAGCATTTT. Amino acids: CASRKQGTSNQPQHF.